Presented here are 4 T cell receptor beta chains from one specimen sequenced in a study of technical replicates of blood from several donors. Some clones are missing from TCRdb's copy, which holds only in-frame ones; the method was immunoSEQ multiplex PCR. The sample yields about 83,000 clones, just over 90% seen once. Sequencing was carried out using T cells isolated from PBMCs. The receptors were sampled from a human donor in good health.

This clone was picked up one time. The chain links TRBV5-1 to TRBJ2-7, with TRBD2 as a possible D gene (6 bases). CDR1 is SGHRS and CDR2 is YFSETQ in the germline V gene. CDR3 length: 15 residues. Trimming removed 2 bases from V and 2 bases from J, with 14 bases in between. Here the CDR3 reads CASSFRGSGPYEQYF. CDR3 bases: TGCGCCAGCAGCTTTCGGGGGAGCGGCCCCTACGAGCAGTACTTC.

This chain joins TRBV15 and TRBJ2-1, with 12 bases identical to TRBD2. CDR3 length: 19 amino acids. V shed 3 bases, J shed 2 bases, and the junction held 11 bases outside the gene matches. Per the germline V gene, CDR1 is LNHNV and CDR2 is YYDKDF (reference sequence). CDR3 in amino acids: CATSSEPRTSGKAYNEQFF. The CDR3, as DNA: TGTGCCACCAGCAGCGAACCGAGGACTAGCGGGAAAGCCTACAATGAGCAGTTCTTC.

J is TRBJ2-1 and V is TRBV6-5; D gene ambiguous. Germline values: CDR1 MNHEY, CDR2 SVGAGI. V dropped 5 bases and J dropped 5 bases, with 7 bases sitting between them. The CDR3 extends over 12 amino acids. The CDR3 sequence is CASSLSHNEQFF. For the CDR3, the DNA is TGTGCCAGCAGTCTTAGCCACAATGAGCAGTTCTTC.

The CDR3 nucleotides are TGTGCCACTATAGGCAGGGCACCCCATGAGCAGTTCTTC. It yields the protein CATIGRAPHEQFF. The chain links TRBV19 to TRBJ2-1; D possibly corresponds to TRBD1 (5 bases). The CDR3 is 13 residues long. Trimming cost V 10 bases and J 8 bases, with 18 bases left between them. From germline, CDR1 is LNHDA and CDR2 SQIVND (reference sequence).